Listed below are T cell receptor beta chains from one sample, sequenced in a study of shared clonotypes between healthy human individuals. The assay was immunoSEQ multiplex PCR, and TCRdb's table has in-frame clones only and misses some. Of millions of clones detected, over 85% appear once; the ten largest clones hold about 1.1%. The specimen sequenced was naive CD8+ T cells sorted from blood. The receptors originated from a man aged 18 to 35 in good health. Each CDR3 is given with its conserved first and last residue. Fields, in order: V gene, D gene, J gene, clone size, CDR3 protein, CDR3 DNA. A D gene is named only where the DNA matches it firmly. For some rows the clone size is stated as once, few or many, or as a class when expanded; others skip it.

TRBV30	-	TRBJ1-1	once	CAWSRWGMNTEAFF	TGTGCCTGGAGTCGGTGGGGGATGAACACTGAAGCTTTCTTT
TRBV5-6	TRBD1	TRBJ2-7	-	CASSSTGGEQYF	TGTGCCAGCAGCTCGACAGGGGGCGAGCAGTACTTC
TRBV7-6	-	TRBJ1-1	-	CASSLVWGEEAFF	TGTGCCAGCAGCTTAGTATGGGGGGAGGAAGCTTTCTTT
TRBV11-2	TRBD2	TRBJ2-1	-	CASSLSGGASNEQFF	TGTGCCAGCAGTCTTAGCGGGGGGGCATCCAATGAGCAGTTCTTC
TRBV12-5	TRBD2	TRBJ2-5	-	CASGLGVAGVEETQYF	TGTGCTAGTGGTTTGGGAGTAGCGGGAGTGGAAGAGACCCAGTACTTC
TRBV2	-	TRBJ2-3	-	CASSEISEATDTQYF	TGTGCCAGCAGTGAAATTTCGGAAGCCACAGATACGCAGTATTTT
TRBV4-1	TRBD2	TRBJ2-2	-	CASSLTSGSGTGELFF	TGCGCCAGCAGCCTCACCAGCGGGAGTGGTACCGGGGAGCTGTTTTTT
TRBV4-1	TRBD2	TRBJ2-2	-	CASSPTSGRDTGELFF	TGCGCCAGCAGCCCGACTAGCGGGAGGGACACCGGGGAGCTGTTTTTT
TRBV11-3	-	TRBJ1-5	-	CASSFRKGRQPQHF	TGTGCCAGCAGCTTTAGGAAAGGGCGTCAGCCCCAGCATTTT
TRBV28	-	TRBJ2-1	-	CASSLFRAPEQFF	TGTGCCAGCAGTTTATTCAGGGCCCCTGAGCAGTTCTTC
TRBV5-1	-	TRBJ2-3	-	CASSLEFSRADTQYF	TGCGCCAGCAGCTTGGAATTCAGTAGGGCTGATACGCAGTATTTT
TRBV4-1	-	TRBJ2-7	-	CASSPPGGGVWYF	TGCGCCAGCAGCCCGCCAGGGGGAGGGGTTTGGTACTTC
TRBV7-2	TRBD2	TRBJ2-7	-	CASSPGLAGPYEQYF	TGTGCCAGCAGCCCGGGACTAGCGGGACCCTACGAGCAGTACTTC
TRBV30	TRBD1	TRBJ2-5	-	CAWSEAQGAFETQYF	TGTGCCTGGAGTGAGGCACAGGGGGCGTTCGAGACCCAGTACTTC
TRBV27	-	TRBJ2-1	-	CASSFWGHEQFF	TGTGCCAGCAGTTTCTGGGGGCATGAGCAGTTCTTC
TRBV25-1	-	TRBJ2-2	-	CASSEWEGSGELFF	TGTGCCAGCAGTGAATGGGAAGGGTCCGGGGAGCTGTTTTTT
TRBV5-1	-	TRBJ2-2	-	CASSLTGGTGELFF	TGCGCCAGCAGCTTAACAGGAGGAACCGGGGAGCTGTTTTTT
TRBV7-6	-	TRBJ1-1	-	CASTFPLNTEAFF	TGTGCCAGCACCTTCCCCCTGAACACTGAAGCTTTCTTT
TRBV4-1	-	TRBJ2-7	once	CASSQDERQSYEQYF	TGCGCCAGCAGCCAAGATGAGCGACAGTCCTACGAGCAGTACTTC
TRBV7-9	-	TRBJ1-1	-	CASSSITGPVNTEAFF	TGTGCCAGCAGCTCTATAACGGGTCCTGTGAACACTGAAGCTTTCTTT
TRBV6-5	-	TRBJ1-5	-	CASSSLTGGQPQHF	TGTGCCAGCAGTTCCCTTACAGGAGGGCAGCCCCAGCATTTT
TRBV5-1	-	TRBJ1-2	-	CASSPVGSTGDGYTF	TGCGCCAGCAGCCCCGTGGGGTCCACAGGAGACGGCTACACCTTC
TRBV18	TRBD2	TRBJ2-1	-	CASSPAGLAGNNNEQFF	TGTGCCAGCTCACCAGCGGGACTAGCGGGAAATAACAATGAGCAGTTCTTC
TRBV7-9	TRBD2	TRBJ2-1	-	CASSGNGLALTYNEQFF	TGTGCCAGCAGCGGGAATGGACTAGCGTTGACCTACAATGAGCAGTTCTTC
TRBV29-1	-	TRBJ2-3	-	CSVDGLVTDTQYF	TGCAGCGTTGACGGGTTGGTCACAGATACGCAGTATTTT
TRBV11-2	-	TRBJ2-3	-	CASSLDFMQGTDTQYF	TGTGCCAGCAGCTTAGATTTTATGCAGGGCACAGATACGCAGTATTTT
TRBV5-8	-	TRBJ2-3	-	CASSLGATGTDTQYF	TGTGCCAGCAGCTTGGGTGCTACGGGCACAGATACGCAGTATTTT
TRBV7-9	TRBD1	TRBJ1-2	-	CASSSVGTDYGYTF	TGTGCCAGCAGCTCAGTAGGGACAGACTATGGCTACACCTTC
TRBV18	-	TRBJ2-2	-	CASSPTVKQGNTGELFF	TGTGCCAGCTCACCAACGGTTAAACAGGGGAACACCGGGGAGCTGTTTTTT
TRBV7-9	-	TRBJ2-7	-	CASSLGTTPYEQYF	TGTGCCAGCAGCTTAGGAACTACCCCCTACGAGCAGTACTTC
TRBV30	-	TRBJ2-1	-	CAWSAAINGLQDEQFF	TGTGCCTGGAGTGCCGCGATTAACGGACTACAGGATGAGCAGTTCTTC
TRBV28	-	TRBJ2-7	-	CASRTKTGLSYEQYF	TGTGCCAGCAGAACTAAGACAGGTCTCTCCTACGAGCAGTACTTC
TRBV4-3	-	TRBJ1-3	-	CASSQGRGSGNTIYF	TGCGCCAGCAGCCAAGGGCGGGGCTCTGGAAACACCATATATTTT
TRBV11-2	-	TRBJ2-7	-	CASSPESYEQYF	TGTGCCAGCAGCCCAGAAAGCTACGAGCAGTACTTC
TRBV7-9	-	TRBJ1-2	-	CASSPSGVYYGYTF	TGTGCCAGCAGCCCTAGTGGGGTGTACTATGGCTACACCTTC
TRBV11-2	TRBD1	TRBJ2-7	-	CASSLEGGWTGLYEQYF	TGTGCCAGCAGCTTAGAGGGCGGTTGGACAGGGCTCTACGAGCAGTACTTC
TRBV13	-	TRBJ1-1	-	CASSLGGVIGQGNTEAFF	TGTGCCAGCAGCTTAGGGGGCGTAATTGGGCAGGGAAACACTGAAGCTTTCTTT
TRBV30	-	TRBJ1-6	-	CAWSVLGGGENSPLHF	TGTGCCTGGAGTGTACTTGGTGGCGGAGAAAATTCACCCCTCCACTTT
TRBV4-1	-	TRBJ2-7	-	CASSQKLAGQSYEQYF	TGCGCCAGCAGCCAAAAACTTGCCGGACAGTCCTACGAGCAGTACTTC
TRBV6-1	TRBD1	TRBJ2-7	few	CASSEGTGSYEQYF	TGTGCCAGCAGTGAAGGGACAGGGTCCTACGAGCAGTACTTC
TRBV9	-	TRBJ1-4	-	CASSVGGGFREKLFF	TGTGCCAGCAGCGTGGGAGGGGGATTTAGGGAAAAACTGTTTTTT
TRBV7-9	-	TRBJ2-7	-	CASSLGLREQYF	TGTGCCAGCAGCTTAGGATTGCGGGAGCAGTACTTC
TRBV7-9	-	TRBJ2-7	-	CASSLAEQFYEQYF	TGTGCCAGCAGCTTAGCGGAACAGTTCTACGAGCAGTACTTC
TRBV30	-	TRBJ2-5	-	CAWSDSYQETQYF	TGTGCCTGGAGCGACAGCTACCAAGAGACCCAGTACTTC
TRBV7-2	TRBD1	TRBJ1-1	-	CASSMGLPGQGMDTEAFF	TGTGCCAGCAGCATGGGCCTCCCGGGACAGGGGATGGACACTGAAGCTTTCTTT
TRBV5-6	TRBD2	TRBJ2-1	-	CASSILAGPLNNEQFF	TGTGCCAGCAGCATTCTAGCGGGACCCTTGAACAATGAGCAGTTCTTC
TRBV27	-	TRBJ1-4	-	CASAAGGGTNEKLFF	TGTGCCAGCGCCGCCGGGGGCGGCACTAATGAAAAACTGTTTTTT
TRBV27	-	TRBJ2-7	-	CASSFGGPNYEQYF	TGTGCCAGCAGTTTCGGTGGACCAAACTACGAGCAGTACTTC
TRBV6-5	-	TRBJ2-1	-	CASRRGLSNNEQFF	TGTGCCAGCCGACGGGGACTTAGCAACAATGAGCAGTTCTTC
TRBV5-4	-	TRBJ2-1	-	CASSLRGTYNEQFF	TGTGCCAGCAGCTTGCGGGGAACCTACAATGAGCAGTTCTTC
TRBV4-1	TRBD1	TRBJ2-1	-	CASSPDRETGEQFF	TGCGCCAGCAGCCCTGACAGGGAGACAGGTGAGCAGTTCTTC
TRBV12-5	-	TRBJ2-7	-	CASGPIVRYEQYF	TGTGCTAGTGGTCCAATTGTCCGGTACGAGCAGTACTTC